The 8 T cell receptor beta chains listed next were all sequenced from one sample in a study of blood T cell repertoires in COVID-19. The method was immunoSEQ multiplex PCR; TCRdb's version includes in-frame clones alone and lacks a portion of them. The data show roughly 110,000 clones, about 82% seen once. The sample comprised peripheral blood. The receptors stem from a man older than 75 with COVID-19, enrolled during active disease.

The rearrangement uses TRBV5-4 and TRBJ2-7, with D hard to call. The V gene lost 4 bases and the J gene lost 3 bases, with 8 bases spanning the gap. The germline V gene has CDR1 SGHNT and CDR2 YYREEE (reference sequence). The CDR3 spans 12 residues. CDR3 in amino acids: CASSLENYEQYF. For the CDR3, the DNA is TGTGCCAGCAGCCTAGAGAACTACGAGCAGTACTTC.

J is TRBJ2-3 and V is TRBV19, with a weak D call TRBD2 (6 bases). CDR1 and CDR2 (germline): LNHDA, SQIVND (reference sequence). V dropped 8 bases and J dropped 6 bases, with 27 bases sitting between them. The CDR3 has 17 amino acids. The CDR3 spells CASSDSPPGAEADTQYF. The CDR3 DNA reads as TGTGCCAGTTCGGACTCGCCCCCGGGAGCCGAGGCGGATACGCAGTATTTT.

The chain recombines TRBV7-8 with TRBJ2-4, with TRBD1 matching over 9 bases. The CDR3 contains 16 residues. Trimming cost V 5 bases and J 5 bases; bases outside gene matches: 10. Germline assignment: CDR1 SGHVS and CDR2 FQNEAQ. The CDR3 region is CASSPWDRVMENIQYF. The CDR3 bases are TGTGCCAGCAGCCCCTGGGACAGGGTCATGGAAAACATTCAGTACTTC.

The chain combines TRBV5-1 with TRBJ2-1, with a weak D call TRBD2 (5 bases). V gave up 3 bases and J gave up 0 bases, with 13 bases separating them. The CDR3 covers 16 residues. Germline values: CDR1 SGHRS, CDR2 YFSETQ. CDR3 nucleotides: TGCGCCAGCAGCTCCGGGCCCGAGGGCTCCTACAATGAGCAGTTCTTC. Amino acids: CASSSGPEGSYNEQFF.

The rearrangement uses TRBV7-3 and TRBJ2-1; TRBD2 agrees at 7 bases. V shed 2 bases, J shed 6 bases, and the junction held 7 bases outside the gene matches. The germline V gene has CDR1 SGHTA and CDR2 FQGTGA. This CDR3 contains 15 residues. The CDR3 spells CASSLVAGLANEQFF. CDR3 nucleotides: TGTGCCAGCAGCTTAGTAGCGGGCTTGGCCAATGAGCAGTTCTTC.

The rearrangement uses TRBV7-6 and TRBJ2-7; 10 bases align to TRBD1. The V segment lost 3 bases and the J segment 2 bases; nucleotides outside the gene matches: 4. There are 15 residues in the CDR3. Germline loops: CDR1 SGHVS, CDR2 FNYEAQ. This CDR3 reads CASSFGGTGAYEQYF. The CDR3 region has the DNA TGTGCCAGCAGCTTCGGGGGGACAGGGGCCTACGAGCAGTACTTC.

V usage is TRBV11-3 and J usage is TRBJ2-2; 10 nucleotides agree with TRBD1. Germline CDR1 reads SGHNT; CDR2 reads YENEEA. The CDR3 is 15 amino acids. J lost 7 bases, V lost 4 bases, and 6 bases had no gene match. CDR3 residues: CASSYRQGAGGELFF. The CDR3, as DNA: TGTGCCAGCAGCTATCGACAGGGGGCCGGCGGGGAGCTGTTTTTT.

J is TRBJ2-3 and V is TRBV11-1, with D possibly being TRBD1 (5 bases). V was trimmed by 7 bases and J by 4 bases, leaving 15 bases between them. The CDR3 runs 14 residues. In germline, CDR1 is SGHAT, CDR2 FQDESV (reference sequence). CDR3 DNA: TGTGCCAGCACCCCATCACAGGTCCCAGATACGCAGTATTTT. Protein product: CASTPSQVPDTQYF.